The present T cell receptor (beta chain) was sequenced within a study of CD8+CD57+ T cells in acquired aplastic anemia listed by TCRdb under 2018. Regarding the research as a whole: Extracted DNA from sorted CD4+ and CD8+ cells averaged 3.2 ug, ranging from about 0.17 to 30 ug.

TCR repertoires of sorted CD4+ and CD8+ blood T cells from severe aplastic anemia patients and healthy subjects were deep-sequenced in the study. Ficoll-Paque density gradient centrifugation was used to isolate peripheral blood mononuclear cells. Before DNA extraction, CD4+ and CD8+ T cells were sorted by FACS or by magnetic beads. Study-level results and caveats: Patients and healthy controls showed no significant difference in CD8+ Simpson's diversity (P=0.060). Although 25 to 30 CD8+ CDR3 sequences were shared by patients and controls, these sequences appeared highly expressed in patients and within the immunodominant clones of patients.

This clonotype was recorded many times. What antigen it recognizes has not been identified. Base quality data are lacking; no much larger clone is found one base away. TCR beta VDJ combination and CDR3 sequence profiling used genomic DNA as the template. An Illumina HiSeq 2000 was used for TCR repertoire sequencing. In the original analysis: Repertoire assessment relied on Simpson's diversity index, CDR3 size and DJ length profiles, and TRBV/TRBJ rearrangement plots. The most abundant DNA sequence in the deep sequencing data was taken as the immunodominant clone. CDR3 amino acid sequences were screened for sharing across subjects and compared with published repertoires and the VDJdb database. TCRdb ran its own pipeline on the public reads, namely fastp trimming at Q25 and MiXCR clone calling, and kept in-frame beta chains. Rows are combined by CDR3 protein, so each entry shows the most common genes and DNA. The V and J calls and clone size are TCRdb's, not the authors'. The sample table holds approximately 200,000 distinct CDR3 sequences, of which 64% were seen once. Together, the top ten hold just over 45% of the sample.

From a lookup of the germline V gene, CDR1 and CDR2 are SGHDT and YYEEEE. Including cysteine and phenylalanine, the CDR3 has 13 amino acids. Only the CDR3 DNA stays, 39 bases, in frame from base 1. V is pruned by 6 bases and J by 2 bases, leaving 5 bases of the junction without a gene match. The chain links TRBV5-6 with TRBJ2-7; 7 of the junction bases match TRBD1. The specimen was sorted CD4+, CD8+, or CD8+CD57+ T cells (not recorded which) from PBMCs. This TCR was sampled from a human donor with severe aplastic anemia or a healthy control (not recorded which). The CDR3 here reads CASMYQGAYEQYF. Here is the DNA: TGTGCCAGCATGTATCAGGGGGCCTACGAGCAGTACTTC.